These T cell receptor beta chains were read from a single sample in a study of blood T cell repertoires in COVID-19. Clones were sequenced by immunoSEQ multiplex PCR, and TCRdb holds only the in-frame ones, with some missing. The repertoire includes approximately 140,000 clones, 80% to 90% of them detected once, and around 20% sits in the top ten. The material sequenced was peripheral blood. The receptors were sampled from a man aged 50 or older with active or convalescent COVID-19. The CDR3 runs from the conserved cysteine through the conserved F or W. Each record gives: J gene, CDR3 length, clone size, V gene, D gene, CDR3 DNA, CDR3 protein. A D gene is named only where the DNA matches it firmly. For some rows the clone size is stated as once, few or many, or as a class when expanded; others skip it.

>TRBJ1-2|13|.|TRBV28|.
TGTGCCAGCAGTCCCCGGGCAGGACTCTTCTACACCTTC
CASSPRAGLFYTF
>TRBJ2-7|13|few|TRBV11-2|.
TGTGCCAGCAGCTTAGACAGGGACTACGAGCAGTACTTC
CASSLDRDYEQYF
>TRBJ2-7|15|.|TRBV11-2|TRBD2
TGTGCCAGCAGCCCCGTAGCGGGAGAGGCCTACGAGCAGTACTTC
CASSPVAGEAYEQYF
>TRBJ2-5|18|.|TRBV19|TRBD2
TGTGCCAGTAGTATCCCCTCCTACCTAGCGGGGGTAAAAGAGACCCAGTACTTC
CASSIPSYLAGVKETQYF
>TRBJ2-5|15|.|TRBV7-9|TRBD1
TGTGCCAGCAGCCGGACAGGGGGGTTTGGGGAGACCCAGTACTTC
CASSRTGGFGETQYF
>TRBJ2-5|15|once|TRBV7-2|TRBD1
TGTGCCAGCAGCTCTAGGACAGGGTCCCAAGAGACCCAGTACTTC
CASSSRTGSQETQYF
>TRBJ1-5|13|.|TRBV5-1|.
TGCGCCAGCAGCATCAATAGCAATCAGCCCCAGCATTTT
CASSINSNQPQHF
>TRBJ2-1|15|.|TRBV12-5|.
TGTGCTAGTGGTTTGGGATCAGGACAGTACAATGAGCAGTTCTTC
CASGLGSGQYNEQFF
>TRBJ2-1|14|.|TRBV7-2|TRBD2
TGTGCCAGCAGGCCGGGGGGGGAATTCAATGAGCAGTTCTTC
CASRPGGEFNEQFF
>TRBJ1-1|15|.|TRBV19|TRBD1
TGTGCCAGTAGTCCAAACAGGGGGCTATGGACTGAAGCTTTCTTT
CASSPNRGLWTEAFF
>TRBJ1-1|11|.|TRBV29-1|.
TGCAGCGTTGAAACGGGTACTGAAGCTTTCTTT
CSVETGTEAFF
>TRBJ2-2|16|.|TRBV28|TRBD1
TGTGCCAGCAGTCCCTCCAGGGGGTTTGGCACCGGGGAGCTGTTTTTT
CASSPSRGFGTGELFF
>TRBJ1-4|13|few|TRBV6-6|TRBD1
TGTGCCAGCAGTTTAACAGGGGGTCGGGAACTGTTTTTT
CASSLTGGRELFF
>TRBJ2-1|17|.|TRBV5-6|.
TGTGCCAGCAGCCCGTGGGTGGGCGGGTCCTCCTACAATGAGCAGTTCTTC
CASSPWVGGSSYNEQFF
>TRBJ1-4|14|.|TRBV6-5|.
TGTGCCAGCAACAATAGGGGGACTAATGAAAAACTGTTTTTT
CASNNRGTNEKLFF
>TRBJ1-2|12|.|TRBV2|.
TGTGCCAGCAGCGGAGACAGCTATGGCTACACCTTC
CASSGDSYGYTF
>TRBJ2-5|17|.|TRBV5-1|TRBD2
TGCGCCAGCAGCTTGGAAGGTAGCGGGATATATGGAGAGACCCAGTACTTC
CASSLEGSGIYGETQYF
>TRBJ1-5|16|once|TRBV28|.
TGTGCCAGCAGTTTCGTGACGGGGATAGCGGGGCAGCCCCAGCATTTT
CASSFVTGIAGQPQHF